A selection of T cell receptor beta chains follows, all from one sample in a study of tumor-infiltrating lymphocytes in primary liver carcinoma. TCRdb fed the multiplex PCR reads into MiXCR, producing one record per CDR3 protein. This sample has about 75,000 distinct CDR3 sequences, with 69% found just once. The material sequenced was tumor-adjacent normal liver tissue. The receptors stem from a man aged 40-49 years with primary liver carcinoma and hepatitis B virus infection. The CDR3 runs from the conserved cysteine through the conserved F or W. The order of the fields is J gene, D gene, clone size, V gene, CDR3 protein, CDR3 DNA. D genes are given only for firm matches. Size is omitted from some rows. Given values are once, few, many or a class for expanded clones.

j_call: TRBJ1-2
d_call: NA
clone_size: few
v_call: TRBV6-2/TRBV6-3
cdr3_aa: CASSYGSNYGCTF
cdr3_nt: TGTGCCAGCAGTTATGGATCTAACTATGGCTGCACCTTC

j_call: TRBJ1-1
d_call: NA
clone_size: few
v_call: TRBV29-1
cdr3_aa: CSVLRTSGSEAFF
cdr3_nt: TGCAGCGTTTTAAGAACCTCAGGCTCCGAAGCTTTCTTT

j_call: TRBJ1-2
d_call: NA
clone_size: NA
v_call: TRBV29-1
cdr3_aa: CSVTTFYGHTF
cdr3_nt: TGCAGCGTTACGACGTTCTATGGTCACACCTTC

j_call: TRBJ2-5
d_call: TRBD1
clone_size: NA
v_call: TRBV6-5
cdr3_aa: CAGSYGTEHQETQYF
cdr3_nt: TGTGCCGGCAGTTATGGGACAGAACATCAAGAGACACAGTACTTC

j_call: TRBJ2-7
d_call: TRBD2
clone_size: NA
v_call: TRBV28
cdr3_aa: CASTLSGLIYEQYF
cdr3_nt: TGTGCCAGCACTTTATCGGGACTAATATACGAGCAGTACTTC

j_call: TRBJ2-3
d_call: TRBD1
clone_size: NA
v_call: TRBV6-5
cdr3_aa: CASSSETPRQGGDTQYF
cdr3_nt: TGTGCCAGCAGTTCCGAGACGCCGCGACAGGGGGGAGATACGCAGTACTTT

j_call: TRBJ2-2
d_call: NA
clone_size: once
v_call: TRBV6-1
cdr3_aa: CVSSDGRVHSGELFF
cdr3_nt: TGTGTCAGCAGTGATGGCAGGGTGCACAGCGGGGAGCTGTTTTTT

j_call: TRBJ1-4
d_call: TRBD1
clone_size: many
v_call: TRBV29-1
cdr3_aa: CSVRTGGGEKLFF
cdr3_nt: TGCAGCGTTAGGACAGGGGGCGGTGAAAAACTGTTTTTT

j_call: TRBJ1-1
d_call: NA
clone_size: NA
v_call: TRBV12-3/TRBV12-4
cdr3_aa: CANSPRTFTEAFF
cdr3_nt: TGTGCCAACAGTCCGAGAACGTTCACTGAAGCTTTCTTT

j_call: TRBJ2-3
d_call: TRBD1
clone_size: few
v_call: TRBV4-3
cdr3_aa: CASSRSRGPDTQYF
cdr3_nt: TGCGCCAGCAGCCGCAGCAGGGGGCCAGATACGCAGTATTTT

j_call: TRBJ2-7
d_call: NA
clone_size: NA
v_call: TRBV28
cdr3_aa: CASTFKGVWYEQYF
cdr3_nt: TGTGCCAGCACTTTTAAGGGGGTCTGGTACGAGCAGTACTTC

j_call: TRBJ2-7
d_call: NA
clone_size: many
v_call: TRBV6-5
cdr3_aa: CAGSYSRGDHEQYF
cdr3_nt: TGTGCCGGCAGTTACTCTAGAGGGGACCACGAGCAGTACTTC

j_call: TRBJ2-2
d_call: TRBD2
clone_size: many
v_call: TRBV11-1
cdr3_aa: CASSLSGSGTGELFF
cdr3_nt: TGTGCCAGCAGCTTAAGCGGGAGTGGAACCGGGGAGCTGTTTTTT

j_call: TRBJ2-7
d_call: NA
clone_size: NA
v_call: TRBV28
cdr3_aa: CASSFTSGYEQYF
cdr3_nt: TGTGCCAGCAGTTTTACTAGTGGCTACGAGCAGTACTTC

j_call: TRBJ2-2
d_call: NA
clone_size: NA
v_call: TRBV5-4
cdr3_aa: CAGCLHGTDTGELFF
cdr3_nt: TGTGCCGGCTGCTTACACGGGACGGACACCGGGGAGCTGTTTTTT

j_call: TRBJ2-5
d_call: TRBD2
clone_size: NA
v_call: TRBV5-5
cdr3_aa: CASSAGLAGGETRYF
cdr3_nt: TGTGCCAGCAGCGCGGGATTAGCGGGAGGAGAGACCCGGTACTTC

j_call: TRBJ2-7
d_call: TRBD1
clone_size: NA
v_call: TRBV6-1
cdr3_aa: CASSQGVRSDQYF
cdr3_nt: TGTGCCAGCAGTCAGGGGGTCAGGTCCGACCAGTACTTC

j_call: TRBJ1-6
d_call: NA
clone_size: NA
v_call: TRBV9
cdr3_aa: CTSSETENSPLHF
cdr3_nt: TGTACCAGCAGCGAAACAGAAAATTCACCCCTCCACTTT

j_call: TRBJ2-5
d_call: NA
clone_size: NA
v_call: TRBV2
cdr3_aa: CASSALQGIPIGTQYF
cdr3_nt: TGTGCCAGCAGTGCCTTACAGGGTATACCAATCGGGACCCAGTACTTC

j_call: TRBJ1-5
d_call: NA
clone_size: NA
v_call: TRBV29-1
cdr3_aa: CSVGLGSTDTQHF
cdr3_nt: TGCAGCGTGGGCTTAGGAAGCACAGATACGCAGCATTTT

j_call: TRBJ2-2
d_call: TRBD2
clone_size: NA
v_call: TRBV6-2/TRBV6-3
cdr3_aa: CASCREVGELFF
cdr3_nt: TGTGCCAGCTGCCGGGAGGTCGGGGAGCTGTTTTTT

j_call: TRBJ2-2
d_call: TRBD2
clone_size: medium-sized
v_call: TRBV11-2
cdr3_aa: CASSLDSGRTYTGELFF
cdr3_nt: TGTGCCAGCAGCTTAGATAGCGGGAGGACGTACACCGGGGAGCTGTTTTTT

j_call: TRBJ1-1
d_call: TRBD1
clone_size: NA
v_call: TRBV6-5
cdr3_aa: CASSYRGRLVEAFF
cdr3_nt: TGTGCCAGCAGTTATAGGGGGCGGTTGGTTGAAGCTTTCTTT

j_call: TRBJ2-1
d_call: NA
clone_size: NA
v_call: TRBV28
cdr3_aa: CASSFTGEYNEQFF
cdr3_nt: TGTGCCAGCAGTTTTACGGGAGAGTACAATGAGCAGTTCTTC

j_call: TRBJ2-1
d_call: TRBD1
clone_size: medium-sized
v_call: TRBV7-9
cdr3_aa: CASSMYRGQRNEQFF
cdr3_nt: TGTGCCAGCAGCATGTACAGGGGGCAGAGGAATGAGCAGTTCTTC

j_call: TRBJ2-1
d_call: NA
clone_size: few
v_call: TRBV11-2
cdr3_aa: CASSLAGSLNEQFF
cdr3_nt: TGTGCCAGCAGCTTAGCCGGGAGTCTCAATGAGCAATTCTTC

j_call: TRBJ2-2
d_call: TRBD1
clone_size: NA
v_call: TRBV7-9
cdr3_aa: CTSSLEGADGELFF
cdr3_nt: TGTACCAGCAGCTTAGAGGGGGCCGACGGCGAGCTGTTTTTT

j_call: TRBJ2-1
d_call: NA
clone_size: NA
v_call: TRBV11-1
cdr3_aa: CAIMEGTILSIEQLF
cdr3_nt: TGTGCCATCATGGAGGGGACAATCCTCTCCATTGAGCAGCTCTTC

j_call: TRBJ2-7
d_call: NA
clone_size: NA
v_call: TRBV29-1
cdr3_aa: CSAGWGDHEQYF
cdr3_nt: TGCAGCGCGGGATGGGGTGATCACGAGCAGTACTTC

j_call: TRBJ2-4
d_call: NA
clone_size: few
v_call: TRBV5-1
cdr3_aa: CASSLGTLNIHYF
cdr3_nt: TGTGCCAGCAGCTTGGGGACATTAAACATTCATTACTTC

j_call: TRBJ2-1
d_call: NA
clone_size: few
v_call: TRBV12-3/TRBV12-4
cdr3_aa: CASSRTGYNEQFF
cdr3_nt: TGTGCCAGTAGCCGCACGGGATACAATGAGCAGTTCTTC

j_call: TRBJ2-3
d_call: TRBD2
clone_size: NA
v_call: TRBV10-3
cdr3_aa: CAIDRWAGGSDMQYF
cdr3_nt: TGTGCCATCGACCGGTGGGCGGGAGGATCAGATATGCAGTATTTT

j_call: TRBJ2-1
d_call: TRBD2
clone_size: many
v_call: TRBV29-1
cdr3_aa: CSVAGTSRNEQFF
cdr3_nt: TGCAGCGTGGCCGGGACTAGCCGCAATGAGCAGTTCTTC

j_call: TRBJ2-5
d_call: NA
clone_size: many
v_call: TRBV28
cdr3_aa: CASRGGHRYQETQYF
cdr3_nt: TGTGCCAGCAGGGGGGGACACCGCTACCAAGAGACCCAGTACTTC